These 21 T cell receptor beta chains share one sample of origin, sequenced in a study of blood T cell repertoires in COVID-19. Clones were read by immunoSEQ multiplex PCR, and TCRdb kept only the in-frame ones, dropping some. The sample has 300,000 to 350,000 clones; about nine tenths are singletons. The sample comprised PBMCs or T cells enriched from blood (not recorded which). These receptors were taken from a woman aged 18-35 years who had recovered from COVID-19.

The chain combines TRBV9 with TRBJ2-3; possible D gene TRBD1, 5 bases. This CDR3 comprises 14 residues. CDR1 is SGDLS and CDR2 is YYNGEE in the germline V gene. V lost 3 bases and J 3 bases, leaving 11 bases between the germline ends. The CDR3 region is CASSELAGTDTQYF. The CDR3 DNA reads as TGTGCCAGCAGCGAACTCGCAGGGACAGATACGCAGTATTTT.

This sequence joins TRBV7-2 and TRBJ1-2, with 7 bases matching TRBD1. J was trimmed by 4 bases and V by 5 bases; bases with no gene match: 13. Per germline, CDR1 SGHTA and CDR2 FQGNSA. CDR3 length: 16 amino acids. As DNA, the CDR3 is TGTGCCAGCAGCCCGCGGACAGGTCCTGCTGGCTATGGCTACACCTTC. The encoded protein is CASSPRTGPAGYGYTF.

This sequence joins TRBV7-2 and TRBJ2-2; D may be TRBD2 (5 bases). This CDR3 is built from 14 residues. Germline CDR1 SGHTA, CDR2 FQGNSA. Deletions cut 8 bases from V and 1 base from J, with 11 bases between. CDR3 sequence: CASSRSGNTGELFF. The CDR3 region has the DNA TGTGCCAGCTCGCGGAGCGGGAACACCGGGGAGCTGTTTTTT.

The rearrangement links TRBV6-2 or TRBV6-3 to TRBJ2-7, with D tentatively TRBD2 (6 bases). This CDR3 has 14 residues. V lost 5 bases and J lost 3, with 14 bases in between. Germline assignment: CDR1 MNHEY and CDR2 SVGEGT. CDR3: CASSPRDGGYEQYF. In nucleotides, the CDR3 is TGTGCCAGCAGTCCCAGGGACGGGGGCTACGAGCAGTACTTC.

V gene TRBV2 combines with J gene TRBJ2-7; 7 nucleotides line up with TRBD1. Per germline, CDR1 SNHLY and CDR2 FYNNEI. The CDR3 extends over 14 amino acids. J was trimmed by 3 bases and V by 1 base; bases with no gene match: 3. CDR3 nucleotide sequence: TGTGCCAGCAGTGAAGGGGACAGCCTCTACGAGCAGTACTTC. This gives the protein CASSEGDSLYEQYF.

This chain links TRBV5-1 with TRBJ2-3, with 11 bases matching TRBD2. Trimming at V came to 2 bases and at J to 1 base, leaving 6 bases not matched to a gene. Per the germline V gene, CDR1 is SGHRS and CDR2 is YFSETQ. The CDR3 extends over 17 amino acids. The CDR3 sequence: CASSFTSGRRGTDTQYF. CDR3 DNA: TGCGCCAGCAGCTTCACTAGCGGGAGAAGGGGCACAGATACGCAGTATTTT.

This chain joins TRBV12-3 or TRBV12-4 and TRBJ2-5, with TRBD1 as a possible D gene (5 bases). Trimming cost V 4 bases and J 5 bases, with 11 bases left between them. The CDR3 length is 13 residues. The CDR3 DNA sequence: TGTGCCAGCAGTTCCCAGGGTCCGGAGACCCAGTACTTC. Encoded protein: CASSSQGPETQYF.

Comment on this clone: Other nucleotide sequences from this sample produce the same CDR3. This chain joins TRBV6-2 or TRBV6-3 and TRBJ2-2; D possibly corresponds to TRBD1 (6 bases). V was pared by 2 bases and J by 5 bases, with 9 bases between. The CDR3 is 14 residues long. Germline CDR1 and CDR2: MNHEY and SVGEGT. CDR3 loop: CASSYTGYTGELFF. The CDR3 coding sequence is TGTGCCAGCAGTTACACAGGGTATACCGGGGAGCTGTTTTTT.

The rearrangement uses TRBV7-2 and TRBJ2-1; 9 positions agree with TRBD1. Germline V gives CDR1 SGHTA, CDR2 FQGNSA. The CDR3 has 16 residues. J was trimmed by 4 bases and V by 3 bases; bases with no gene match: 7. The CDR3 DNA reads TGTGCCAGCAGCTTGACACCGGGACAGGGATACAATGAGCAGTTCTTC. Translating gives CASSLTPGQGYNEQFF.

The V gene is TRBV27, the J gene TRBJ1-1; D remains ambiguous. Germline lookup yields CDR1 MNHEY and CDR2 SMNVEV (reference sequence). V lost 6 bases and J lost 0, with 11 bases in between. The CDR3 is 14 amino acids. The CDR3 DNA sequence: TGTGCCAGCAGGAACGTATACATGAACACTGAAGCTTTCTTT. It yields the protein CASRNVYMNTEAFF.

The chain employs TRBV30 and TRBJ1-6; tentatively, D is TRBD1 (6 bases). Germline V lookup: CDR1 GTSNPN, CDR2 SVGIG (reference sequence). The CDR3 spans 16 residues. Trimming cost V 6 bases and J 0 bases, with 15 bases left between them. CDR3 loop: CACSQGTSSYNSPLHF. CDR3 in DNA: TGTGCCTGTTCACAGGGCACTAGCTCCTATAATTCACCCCTCCACTTT.

The rearrangement uses TRBV27 and TRBJ2-2; D is perhaps TRBD1 (7 bases). The germline V and J ends were trimmed by 3 bases and 5 bases, with 16 bases remaining between them. This CDR3 comprises 16 residues. Germline loops: CDR1 MNHEY, CDR2 SMNVEV (reference sequence). This chain's CDR3 is CASSFLAGGLTGELFF. The CDR3 DNA reads TGTGCCAGCAGTTTCCTGGCAGGGGGGTTGACCGGGGAGCTGTTTTTT.

The chain recombines TRBV4-3 with TRBJ1-2; maybe TRBD1 (5 bases). V was trimmed by 0 bases and J by 4 bases, leaving 15 bases between them. The CDR3 spans 16 residues. The germline gives CDR1 LGHNA, CDR2 YSLEER. The CDR3 loop reads CASSQDWGGAVYGYTF. CDR3 nucleotide sequence: TGCGCCAGCAGCCAAGATTGGGGTGGGGCAGTCTATGGCTACACCTTC.

The chain is built from TRBV6-4 and TRBJ2-3, with 10 bases aligning to TRBD2. The length of the CDR3 is 16 residues. Germline CDR1 reads MRHNA; CDR2 reads SNTAGT. Trimming cost V 2 bases and J 1 base; bases outside gene matches: 3. Here the CDR3 reads CASSDGGLAGTDTQYF. The CDR3 DNA sequence: TGTGCCAGCAGTGACGGCGGACTAGCGGGCACAGATACGCAGTATTTT.

In this sample, this clone turned up once. CDR3 DNA: TGTGCTAGTGGGGAAGGGTCTAGCAGGCAAGAGACCCAGTACTTC. Its translation is CASGEGSSRQETQYF. The V gene is TRBV12-5, the J gene TRBJ2-5, with a possible D match to TRBD2 (5 bases). The CDR3 sequence is 15 residues long. The V gene lost 6 bases and the J gene lost 2 bases, with 16 bases spanning the gap. Germline values: CDR1 LGHNT, CDR2 FRNRAP. Variable domain in full (rest from reference TRBV12-5 and TRBJ2-5): DARVTQTPRHKVTEMGQEVTMRCQPILGHNTVFWYRQTMMQGLELLAYFRNRAPLDDSGMPKDRFSAEMPDATLATLKIQPSEPRDSAVYFCASGEGSSRQETQYFGPGTRLLVL.

In this sample, this clone turned up once. V and J are TRBV5-1 and TRBJ2-7; 11 bases line up with TRBD1. The CDR3 contains 16 residues. The germline CDR1 and CDR2 sequences are SGHRS and YFSETQ. Trimming at V came to 2 bases and at J to 3 bases, leaving 7 bases not matched to a gene. Here the CDR3 reads CASSFSRDRGIYEQYF. The DNA of the CDR3 is TGCGCCAGCAGCTTCTCCCGGGACAGGGGGATCTACGAGCAGTACTTC.

This chain connects TRBV7-3 to TRBJ2-2, with 12 bases lining up with TRBD2. CDR3 size: 17 residues. V lost 5 bases and J lost 7; bases outside the gene matches: 11. Germline loops: CDR1 SGHTA, CDR2 FQGTGA. The chain's CDR3 is CASSPYASGGAVGELFF. Written as DNA, the CDR3 is TGTGCCAGCAGCCCTTACGCTAGCGGGGGGGCGGTCGGGGAGCTGTTTTTT.

This clone was observed a single time. The V call is TRBV19, the J call TRBJ2-5, with 8 bases that match TRBD1. V gave up 6 bases and J gave up 6 bases; unmatched junction bases: 9. Looked up from germline, CDR1 is LNHDA and CDR2 is SQIVND (reference sequence). The CDR3 runs to 14 residues. The CDR3 protein is CASRLDRASKTQYF. The CDR3 coding sequence is TGTGCCAGTAGATTGGACAGGGCTTCGAAGACCCAGTACTTC.

The chain employs TRBV6-6 and TRBJ1-2; TRBD1 might be the D (5 bases). CDR3 length: 14 amino acids. The germline V gene has CDR1 MNHNY and CDR2 SVGAGI (reference sequence). V lost 6 bases to trimming and J lost 7 bases, with 18 bases between them. In DNA, the CDR3 is TGTGCCAGCAGCCCATTGACAGTTATGGGTGGCTACACCTTC. This gives the protein CASSPLTVMGGYTF.

This chain uses TRBV27 with TRBJ2-1; 9 bases align to TRBD2. Germline trimming cut 5 bases from V and 6 bases from J; bases unmatched to any gene: 8. CDR3 length: 15 residues. Germline CDR1 is MNHEY and CDR2 is SMNVEV (reference sequence). The CDR3 DNA reads as TGTGCCAGCAGTCCCGGGGTAGCGGGAGCCAATGAGCAGTTCTTC. This encodes CASSPGVAGANEQFF.

The J gene is TRBJ1-1, the V gene TRBV5-8, with D unresolved. The CDR3 has 11 amino acids. The germline gives CDR1 SGHTS, CDR2 YDEGEE. Trimming took off 7 bases at V and 5 bases at J, with 9 bases between the two ends. The CDR3 loop reads CASPLGTEAFF. Here the CDR3 DNA reads TGTGCCAGCCCCCTCGGGACTGAAGCTTTCTTT.